Listed below are T cell receptor beta chains from one sample, sequenced in a study of long-term antiretroviral therapy in people with HIV. Produced via immunoSEQ multiplex PCR; TCRdb's table is partial and in-frame only. This sample has about 48,000 clones, with around 84% found just once. The specimen was unsorted PBMCs, collected 0.8 years after starting antiretroviral therapy. The receptors originated from a woman younger than 35 with HIV. Each CDR3 is given with its conserved first and last residue. The order of the fields is D gene, clone size, V gene, J gene, CDR3 length, CDR3 protein, CDR3 DNA. The D gene is left open where the match is weak. A row's size may be missing; if present it is once, few, many or a size class.

d_call: .; clone_size: .; v_call: TRBV9; j_call: TRBJ2-1; cdr3_length: 12; cdr3_aa: CASSVTNNEQFF; cdr3_nt: TGTGCCAGCAGCGTAACCAACAATGAGCAGTTCTTC
d_call: TRBD2; clone_size: .; v_call: TRBV14; j_call: TRBJ2-7; cdr3_length: 20; cdr3_aa: CASSQDPIAGGLAVFYEQYF; cdr3_nt: TGTGCCAGCAGCCAAGACCCGATAGCGGGAGGACTAGCAGTGTTCTACGAGCAGTACTTC
d_call: TRBD1; clone_size: .; v_call: TRBV27; j_call: TRBJ2-7; cdr3_length: 14; cdr3_aa: CASSLGQGAYEQYF; cdr3_nt: TGTGCCAGCAGTTTGGGACAGGGAGCCTACGAGCAGTACTTC
d_call: .; clone_size: .; v_call: TRBV27; j_call: TRBJ1-2; cdr3_length: 14; cdr3_aa: CASSPSGALYGYTF; cdr3_nt: TGTGCCAGCAGTCCGTCGGGGGCTCTCTATGGCTACACCTTC
d_call: TRBD1; clone_size: .; v_call: TRBV5-1; j_call: TRBJ1-1; cdr3_length: 17; cdr3_aa: CASSLEGTGGSYTEAFF; cdr3_nt: TGCGCCAGCAGCTTGGAGGGGACAGGGGGCAGTTATACTGAAGCTTTCTTT
d_call: .; clone_size: .; v_call: TRBV11-2; j_call: TRBJ2-1; cdr3_length: 13; cdr3_aa: CASSTDFAHEQFF; cdr3_nt: TGTGCCAGCAGCACCGACTTCGCCCATGAGCAGTTCTTC
d_call: .; clone_size: .; v_call: TRBV28; j_call: TRBJ2-2; cdr3_length: 12; cdr3_aa: CASSLGTGELFF; cdr3_nt: TGTGCCAGCAGTTTAGGCACCGGGGAGCTGTTTTTT
d_call: TRBD1; clone_size: .; v_call: TRBV5-4; j_call: TRBJ2-7; cdr3_length: 14; cdr3_aa: CASSTRQGNYEQYF; cdr3_nt: TGTGCCAGCAGCACCAGACAGGGGAACTACGAGCAGTACTTC
d_call: .; clone_size: .; v_call: TRBV11-2; j_call: TRBJ2-2; cdr3_length: 14; cdr3_aa: CASSSGVGTGELFF; cdr3_nt: TGTGCCAGCAGCTCGGGAGTAGGGACCGGGGAGCTGTTTTTT
d_call: TRBD1; clone_size: .; v_call: TRBV9; j_call: TRBJ2-7; cdr3_length: 15; cdr3_aa: CASSVDGDSSYEQYF; cdr3_nt: TGTGCCAGCAGCGTAGATGGGGACAGCTCCTACGAGCAGTACTTC
d_call: TRBD1; clone_size: .; v_call: TRBV4-3; j_call: TRBJ2-7; cdr3_length: 15; cdr3_aa: CASSQDPGGRDEQYF; cdr3_nt: TGCGCCAGCAGCCAAGATCCAGGGGGTCGGGACGAGCAGTACTTC
d_call: .; clone_size: .; v_call: TRBV4-3; j_call: TRBJ1-1; cdr3_length: 14; cdr3_aa: CASSQDRGSAEAFF; cdr3_nt: TGCGCCAGCAGCCAAGACCGGGGGAGCGCTGAAGCTTTCTTT
d_call: TRBD2; clone_size: .; v_call: TRBV28; j_call: TRBJ2-7; cdr3_length: 16; cdr3_aa: CASSSHTGLASYEQYF; cdr3_nt: TGTGCCAGCAGTTCACACACCGGACTAGCCTCCTACGAGCAGTACTTC
d_call: TRBD1; clone_size: .; v_call: TRBV27; j_call: TRBJ1-4; cdr3_length: 17; cdr3_aa: CASSFLRTGATNEKLFF; cdr3_nt: TGTGCCAGCAGTTTTCTAAGGACAGGTGCAACTAATGAAAAACTGTTTTTT
d_call: TRBD1; clone_size: .; v_call: TRBV29-1; j_call: TRBJ1-1; cdr3_length: 16; cdr3_aa: CSGRQGAMATNTEAFF; cdr3_nt: TGCAGCGGCCGACAGGGGGCGATGGCAACGAACACTGAAGCTTTCTTT
d_call: TRBD1; clone_size: .; v_call: TRBV6-5; j_call: TRBJ1-1; cdr3_length: 13; cdr3_aa: CASRPGQATEAFF; cdr3_nt: TGTGCCAGCAGACCGGGACAGGCCACTGAAGCTTTCTTT
d_call: .; clone_size: .; v_call: TRBV6-5; j_call: TRBJ2-2; cdr3_length: 13; cdr3_aa: CASSPNQGGELFF; cdr3_nt: TGTGCCAGCAGTCCCAATCAGGGCGGGGAGCTGTTTTTT
d_call: TRBD2; clone_size: .; v_call: TRBV10-3; j_call: TRBJ2-3; cdr3_length: 17; cdr3_aa: CAISEWLAGHSTDTQYF; cdr3_nt: TGTGCCATCAGTGAGTGGCTAGCGGGACATAGCACAGATACGCAGTATTTT
d_call: TRBD1; clone_size: .; v_call: TRBV4-3; j_call: TRBJ2-2; cdr3_length: 16; cdr3_aa: CASSYSGTANTGELFF; cdr3_nt: TGCGCCAGCAGCTATTCCGGGACAGCAAACACCGGGGAGCTGTTTTTT
d_call: .; clone_size: .; v_call: TRBV7-3; j_call: TRBJ2-1; cdr3_length: 13; cdr3_aa: CASSLTWGNEQFF; cdr3_nt: TGTGCCAGCAGCTTAACGTGGGGCAATGAGCAGTTCTTC
d_call: TRBD1; clone_size: .; v_call: TRBV11-2; j_call: TRBJ2-7; cdr3_length: 13; cdr3_aa: CASSPGTAYEQYF; cdr3_nt: TGTGCCAGCAGCCCCGGGACAGCATACGAGCAGTACTTC
d_call: .; clone_size: .; v_call: TRBV6-4; j_call: TRBJ2-3; cdr3_length: 17; cdr3_aa: CASSDPDPGESTDTQYF; cdr3_nt: TGTGCCAGCAGTGACCCTGACCCTGGGGAGAGCACAGATACGCAGTATTTT
d_call: .; clone_size: few; v_call: TRBV28; j_call: TRBJ2-7; cdr3_length: 13; cdr3_aa: CASSSNGPYEQYF; cdr3_nt: TGTGCCAGCAGTTCCAACGGGCCATACGAGCAGTACTTC
d_call: .; clone_size: .; v_call: TRBV27; j_call: TRBJ2-7; cdr3_length: 13; cdr3_aa: CASSSSGVYEQYF; cdr3_nt: TGTGCCAGCAGTTCCTCGGGGGTCTACGAGCAGTACTTC
d_call: TRBD2; clone_size: .; v_call: TRBV7-2; j_call: TRBJ2-7; cdr3_length: 16; cdr3_aa: CASSLVSLAGGSPPDF; cdr3_nt: TGTGCCAGCAGCTTAGTTAGCCTAGCGGGAGGCTCCCCTCCGGACTTC
d_call: .; clone_size: .; v_call: TRBV5-4; j_call: TRBJ2-5; cdr3_length: 15; cdr3_aa: CASSLMAGRKETQYF; cdr3_nt: TGTGCCAGCAGCTTGATGGCAGGTCGAAAGGAGACCCAGTACTTC
d_call: TRBD1; clone_size: .; v_call: TRBV27; j_call: TRBJ1-1; cdr3_length: 17; cdr3_aa: CASSLSLGRDRNTEAFF; cdr3_nt: TGTGCCAGCAGTTTATCGCTGGGAAGGGACAGAAACACTGAAGCTTTCTTT
d_call: .; clone_size: .; v_call: TRBV6-5; j_call: TRBJ2-7; cdr3_length: 12; cdr3_aa: CASQGTAYEQYF; cdr3_nt: TGTGCCAGCCAGGGTACCGCCTACGAGCAGTACTTC
d_call: .; clone_size: .; v_call: TRBV7-8; j_call: TRBJ2-3; cdr3_length: 15; cdr3_aa: CASSLGESRTDTQYF; cdr3_nt: TGTGCCAGCAGCCTAGGGGAGTCTCGTACAGATACGCAGTATTTT
d_call: TRBD2; clone_size: .; v_call: TRBV7-6; j_call: TRBJ2-3; cdr3_length: 16; cdr3_aa: CASSLVHGTSGDTQYF; cdr3_nt: TGTGCCAGCAGCTTAGTTCACGGGACTAGCGGAGATACGCAGTATTTT
d_call: .; clone_size: .; v_call: TRBV9; j_call: TRBJ2-7; cdr3_length: 13; cdr3_aa: CASSAGRGYEQYF; cdr3_nt: TGTGCCAGCAGCGCGGGCAGGGGATACGAGCAGTACTTC
d_call: TRBD2; clone_size: .; v_call: TRBV27; j_call: TRBJ2-3; cdr3_length: 16; cdr3_aa: CASSFIAGVRADTQYF; cdr3_nt: TGTGCCAGCAGTTTCATAGCGGGAGTAAGGGCAGATACGCAGTATTTT
d_call: TRBD1; clone_size: .; v_call: TRBV11-3; j_call: TRBJ2-3; cdr3_length: 17; cdr3_aa: CASSSPSGQGSMDTQYF; cdr3_nt: TGTGCCAGCAGCTCCCCAAGCGGACAGGGGTCCATGGATACGCAGTATTTT
d_call: TRBD1; clone_size: .; v_call: TRBV7-9; j_call: TRBJ1-4; cdr3_length: 15; cdr3_aa: CASSRQGGEDEKLFF; cdr3_nt: TGTGCCAGCAGTCGACAGGGTGGAGAGGATGAAAAACTGTTTTTT
d_call: .; clone_size: .; v_call: TRBV19; j_call: TRBJ1-5; cdr3_length: 13; cdr3_aa: CASSIESNQPQHF; cdr3_nt: TGTGCCAGTAGTATAGAATCCAATCAGCCCCAGCATTTT
d_call: TRBD2; clone_size: .; v_call: TRBV9; j_call: TRBJ2-7; cdr3_length: 16; cdr3_aa: CASSPTGREVYYEQYF; cdr3_nt: TGTGCCAGCAGCCCCACCGGGCGGGAGGTGTACTACGAGCAGTACTTC
d_call: .; clone_size: .; v_call: TRBV11-3; j_call: TRBJ2-3; cdr3_length: 12; cdr3_aa: CASSLRTDTQYF; cdr3_nt: TGTGCCAGCAGCTTACGCACAGATACGCAGTATTTT
d_call: .; clone_size: .; v_call: TRBV12-5; j_call: TRBJ1-2; cdr3_length: 15; cdr3_aa: CASGYGSDKVYGYTF; cdr3_nt: TGTGCTAGTGGTTACGGGTCCGACAAGGTCTATGGCTACACCTTC
d_call: TRBD1; clone_size: .; v_call: TRBV2; j_call: TRBJ2-4; cdr3_length: 14; cdr3_aa: CASSEWDRGDIQYF; cdr3_nt: TGTGCCAGCAGTGAATGGGACAGGGGAGACATTCAGTACTTC
d_call: .; clone_size: .; v_call: TRBV7-6; j_call: TRBJ2-5; cdr3_length: 13; cdr3_aa: CASSSQGLGTQYF; cdr3_nt: TGTGCCAGCAGCTCACAGGGCCTGGGGACCCAGTACTTC
d_call: .; clone_size: .; v_call: TRBV15; j_call: TRBJ2-7; cdr3_length: 13; cdr3_aa: CATSRDGQYEQYF; cdr3_nt: TGTGCCACCAGCAGAGATGGGCAGTACGAGCAGTACTTC
d_call: .; clone_size: .; v_call: TRBV19; j_call: TRBJ1-2; cdr3_length: 12; cdr3_aa: CASGTASRGYTF; cdr3_nt: TGTGCCAGCGGGACGGCTAGTCGCGGCTACACCTTC
d_call: .; clone_size: .; v_call: TRBV18; j_call: TRBJ1-5; cdr3_length: 14; cdr3_aa: CASSPQGGNQPQHF; cdr3_nt: TGTGCCAGCTCACCCCAGGGAGGAAATCAGCCCCAGCATTTT
d_call: .; clone_size: .; v_call: TRBV28; j_call: TRBJ1-2; cdr3_length: 13; cdr3_aa: CASSLATVYGYTF; cdr3_nt: TGTGCCAGCAGTTTAGCGACAGTCTATGGCTACACCTTC
d_call: .; clone_size: .; v_call: TRBV6-5; j_call: TRBJ2-2; cdr3_length: 10; cdr3_aa: CATKPGELFF; cdr3_nt: TGTGCCACCAAACCAGGGGAGCTGTTTTTT
d_call: .; clone_size: .; v_call: TRBV7-2; j_call: TRBJ2-7; cdr3_length: 14; cdr3_aa: CASGSFGSPVEQYF; cdr3_nt: TGTGCCAGCGGTAGTTTCGGGAGTCCGGTCGAGCAGTACTTC
d_call: .; clone_size: .; v_call: TRBV20-1; j_call: TRBJ2-7; cdr3_length: 9; cdr3_aa: CSARREQYF; cdr3_nt: TGCAGTGCTAGGCGGGAACAGTACTTC
d_call: TRBD2; clone_size: .; v_call: TRBV27; j_call: TRBJ2-1; cdr3_length: 13; cdr3_aa: CASRTSGYNEQFF; cdr3_nt: TGTGCCAGCAGGACTAGCGGATACAATGAGCAGTTCTTC
d_call: TRBD2; clone_size: .; v_call: TRBV6-4; j_call: TRBJ2-7; cdr3_length: 15; cdr3_aa: CASSDGIAGTYEQYF; cdr3_nt: TGTGCCAGCAGTGACGGAATAGCGGGGACCTACGAGCAGTACTTC
d_call: .; clone_size: .; v_call: TRBV9; j_call: TRBJ2-6; cdr3_length: 17; cdr3_aa: CASSVPQATSGANVLTF; cdr3_nt: TGTGCCAGCAGCGTTCCCCAGGCGACCTCTGGGGCCAACGTCCTGACTTTC
d_call: .; clone_size: .; v_call: TRBV29-1; j_call: TRBJ2-7; cdr3_length: 13; cdr3_aa: CSARGQTTYEQYF; cdr3_nt: TGCAGCGCCCGGGGGCAAACCACCTACGAGCAGTACTTC
d_call: .; clone_size: once; v_call: TRBV7-8; j_call: TRBJ2-2; cdr3_length: 14; cdr3_aa: CASTSSSVIGELFF; cdr3_nt: TGTGCCAGCACCTCTAGCTCTGTGATTGGGGAGCTGTTTTTT
d_call: .; clone_size: .; v_call: TRBV4-3; j_call: TRBJ2-4; cdr3_length: 19; cdr3_aa: CASSQEGQKAGEAKNIQYF; cdr3_nt: TGCGCCAGCAGCCAAGAGGGCCAAAAGGCAGGGGAAGCCAAAAACATTCAGTACTTC